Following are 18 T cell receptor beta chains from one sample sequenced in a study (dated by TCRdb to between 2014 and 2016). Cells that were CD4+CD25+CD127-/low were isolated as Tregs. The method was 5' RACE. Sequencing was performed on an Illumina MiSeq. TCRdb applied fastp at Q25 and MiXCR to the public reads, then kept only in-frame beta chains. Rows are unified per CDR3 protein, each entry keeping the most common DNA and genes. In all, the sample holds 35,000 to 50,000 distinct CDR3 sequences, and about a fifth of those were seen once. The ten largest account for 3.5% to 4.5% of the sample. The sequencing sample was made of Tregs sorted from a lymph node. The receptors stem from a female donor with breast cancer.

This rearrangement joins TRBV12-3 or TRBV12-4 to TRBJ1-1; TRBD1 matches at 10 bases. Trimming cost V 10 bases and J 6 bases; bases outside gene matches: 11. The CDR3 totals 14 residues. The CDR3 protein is CAIPKWDRGAEAFF. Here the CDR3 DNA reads TGTGCCATCCCGAAGTGGGACAGGGGCGCTGAAGCTTTCTTT.

CDR3 loop: CATSSRGQAYNEQFF. In DNA, the CDR3 is TGTGCCACCAGCTCCCGTGGACAGGCTTACAATGAGCAGTTCTTC. The V and J genes are TRBV15 and TRBJ2-1, with 7 bases lining up with TRBD1. Trimming removed 5 bases from V and 4 bases from J; junction bases left unmatched: 8. In germline, CDR1 is LNHNV, CDR2 YYDKDF (reference sequence). The CDR3 loop spans 15 amino acids.

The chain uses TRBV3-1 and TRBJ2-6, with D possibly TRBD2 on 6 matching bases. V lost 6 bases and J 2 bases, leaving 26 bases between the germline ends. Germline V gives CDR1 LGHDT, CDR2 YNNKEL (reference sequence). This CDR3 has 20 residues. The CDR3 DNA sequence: TGTGCCAGCAGTTTCCTCCCCTACTCCCGCGCGGGGACTGGGGCCAACGTCCTGACTTTC. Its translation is CASSFLPYSRAGTGANVLTF.

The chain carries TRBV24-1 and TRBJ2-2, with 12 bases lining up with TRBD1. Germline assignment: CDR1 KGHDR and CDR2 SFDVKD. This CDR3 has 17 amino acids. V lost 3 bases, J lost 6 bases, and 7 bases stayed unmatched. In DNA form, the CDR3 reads TGTGCCACCAGTGATCAGATTCGGGACAGGGGGCCCGGGGAGCTGTTTTTT. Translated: CATSDQIRDRGPGELFF.

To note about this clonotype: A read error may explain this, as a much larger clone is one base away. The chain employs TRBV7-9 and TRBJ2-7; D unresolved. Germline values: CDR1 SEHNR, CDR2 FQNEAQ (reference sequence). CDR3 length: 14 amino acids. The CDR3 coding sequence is TGTGCCAGCAGCTTGACACCGAGCTCCAACGAGCAGTACTTC. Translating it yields CASSLTPSSNEQYF.

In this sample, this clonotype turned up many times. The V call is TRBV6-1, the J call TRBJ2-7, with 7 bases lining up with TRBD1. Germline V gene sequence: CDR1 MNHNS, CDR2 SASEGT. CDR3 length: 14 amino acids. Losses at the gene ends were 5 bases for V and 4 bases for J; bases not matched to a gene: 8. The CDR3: CASSPGTDEYEQYF. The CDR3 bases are TGTGCCAGCAGTCCCGGGACAGATGAATACGAGCAGTACTTC.

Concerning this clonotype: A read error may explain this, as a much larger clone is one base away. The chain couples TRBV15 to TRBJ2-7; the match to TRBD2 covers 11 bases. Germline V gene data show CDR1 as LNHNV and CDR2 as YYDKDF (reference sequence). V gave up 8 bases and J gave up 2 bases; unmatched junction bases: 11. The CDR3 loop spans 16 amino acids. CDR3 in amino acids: CATVPGLADVTYEQYF. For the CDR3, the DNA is TGTGCCACCGTGCCGGGACTAGCGGACGTAACCTACGAGCAGTACTTC.

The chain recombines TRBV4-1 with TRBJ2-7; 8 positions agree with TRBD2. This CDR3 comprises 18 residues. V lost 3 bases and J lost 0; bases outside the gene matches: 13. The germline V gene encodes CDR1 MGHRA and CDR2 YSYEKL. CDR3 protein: CASSQADLAGGNSYEQYF. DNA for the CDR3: TGCGCCAGCAGCCAGGCCGATCTGGCGGGAGGAAACTCCTACGAGCAGTACTTC.

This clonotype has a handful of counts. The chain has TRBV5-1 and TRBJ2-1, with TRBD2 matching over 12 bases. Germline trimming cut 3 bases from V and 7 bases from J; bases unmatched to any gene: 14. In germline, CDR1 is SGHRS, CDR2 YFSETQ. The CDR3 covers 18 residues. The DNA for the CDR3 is TGCGCCAGCAGCTGGGCGCCATGGCTAGCGGGAGGGCGTAATGAGCAGTTCTTC. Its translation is CASSWAPWLAGGRNEQFF.

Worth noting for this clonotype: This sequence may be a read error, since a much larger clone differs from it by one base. Written as DNA, the CDR3 is TGTGCCGGCAGTTACTCGATGTCAGCTCCCTACGAGCAGTACTTC. This translates into CAGSYSMSAPYEQYF. The chain couples TRBV6-5 to TRBJ2-7; unclear D gene. From germline, CDR1 is MNHEY and CDR2 SVGAGI. The CDR3 runs to 15 residues.

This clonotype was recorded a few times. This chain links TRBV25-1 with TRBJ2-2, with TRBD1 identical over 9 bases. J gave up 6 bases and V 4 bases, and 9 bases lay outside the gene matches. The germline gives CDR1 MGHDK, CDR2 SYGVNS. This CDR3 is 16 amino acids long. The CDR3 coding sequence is TGTGCCAGCAGTGCCGGGACAGGGAGTCGGGCCGGGGAGCTGTTTTTT. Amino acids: CASSAGTGSRAGELFF.

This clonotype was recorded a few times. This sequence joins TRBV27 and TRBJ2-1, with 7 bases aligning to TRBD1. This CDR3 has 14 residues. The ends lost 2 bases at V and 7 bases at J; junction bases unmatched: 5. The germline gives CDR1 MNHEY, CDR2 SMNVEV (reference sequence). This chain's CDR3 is CASSLRGRGNEQFF. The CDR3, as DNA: TGTGCCAGCAGTTTACGGGGCAGGGGGAATGAGCAGTTCTTC.

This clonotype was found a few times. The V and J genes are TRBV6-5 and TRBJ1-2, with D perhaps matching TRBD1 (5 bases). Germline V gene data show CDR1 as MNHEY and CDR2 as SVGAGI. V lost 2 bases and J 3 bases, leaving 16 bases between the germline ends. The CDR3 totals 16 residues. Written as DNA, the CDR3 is TGTGCCAGCAGTTACGGTGGGGCAGCGAGGCACTATGGCTACACCTTC. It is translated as CASSYGGAARHYGYTF.

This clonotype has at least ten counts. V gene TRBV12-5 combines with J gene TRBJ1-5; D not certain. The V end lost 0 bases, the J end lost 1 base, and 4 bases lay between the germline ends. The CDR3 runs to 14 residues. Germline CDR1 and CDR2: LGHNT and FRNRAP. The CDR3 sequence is CASGLVVSNQPQHF. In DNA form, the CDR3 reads TGTGCTAGTGGTTTGGTGGTGAGCAATCAGCCCCAGCATTTT. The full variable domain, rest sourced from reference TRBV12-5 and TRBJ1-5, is DARVTQTPRHKVTEMGQEVTMRCQPILGHNTVFWYRQTMMQGLELLAYFRNRAPLDDSGMPKDRFSAEMPDATLATLKIQPSEPRDSAVYFCASGLVVSNQPQHFGDGTRLSIL.

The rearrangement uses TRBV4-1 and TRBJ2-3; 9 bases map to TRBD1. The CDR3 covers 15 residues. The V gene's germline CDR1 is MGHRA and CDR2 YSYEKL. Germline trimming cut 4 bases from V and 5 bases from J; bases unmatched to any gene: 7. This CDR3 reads CASSPGQGNQDTQYF. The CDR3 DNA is TGCGCCAGCAGCCCCGGACAGGGGAATCAAGATACGCAGTATTTT.

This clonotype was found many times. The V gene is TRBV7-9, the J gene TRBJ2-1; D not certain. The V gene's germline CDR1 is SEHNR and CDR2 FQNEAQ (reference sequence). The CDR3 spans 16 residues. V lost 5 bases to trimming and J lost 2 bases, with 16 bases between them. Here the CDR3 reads CASSPPSLTAYNEQFF. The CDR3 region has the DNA TGTGCCAGCAGCCCCCCCTCTCTGACTGCCTACAATGAGCAGTTCTTC.

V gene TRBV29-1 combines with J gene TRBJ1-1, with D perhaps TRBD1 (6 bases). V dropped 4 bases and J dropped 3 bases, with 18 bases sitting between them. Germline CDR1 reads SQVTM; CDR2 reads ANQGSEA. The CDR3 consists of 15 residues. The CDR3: CSVARGWGMDTEAFF. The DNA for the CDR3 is TGCAGCGTTGCCAGGGGCTGGGGTATGGACACTGAAGCTTTCTTT. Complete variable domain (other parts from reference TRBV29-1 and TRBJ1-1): SAVISQKPSRDICQRGTSLTIQCQVDSQVTMMFWYRQQPGQSLTLIATANQGSEATYESGFVIDKFPISRPNLTFSTLTVSNMSPEDSSIYLCSVARGWGMDTEAFFGQGTRLTVV.

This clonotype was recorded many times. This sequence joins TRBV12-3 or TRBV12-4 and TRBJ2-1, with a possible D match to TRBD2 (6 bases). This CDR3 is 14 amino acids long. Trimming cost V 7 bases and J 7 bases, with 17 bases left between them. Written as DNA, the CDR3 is TGTGCCAGCACCTCCGGGGGACGGACGAATGAGCAGTTCTTC. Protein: CASTSGGRTNEQFF.